These 9 T cell receptor beta chains originate from one sample sequenced in a study of shared clonotypes between healthy human individuals. The naive CD8 population came from CD45RO-negative cells selected for CCR7, without terminally differentiated effector memory CD45RA+ cells. Profiled with immunoSEQ multiplex PCR; TCRdb holds only in-frame clones, not every one. The sample holds fewer than 1 million clones; 90% to 97% are singletons and the top ten take less than 0.25%. The sequencing sample was made of naive CD8+ T cells sorted from blood. The receptors shown here come from a young man in good health.

This chain connects TRBV2 to TRBJ2-7, with 9 bases that match TRBD1. J gave up 2 bases and V 8 bases, and 7 bases lay outside the gene matches. The CDR3 length is 14 residues. CDR1 SNHLY and CDR2 FYNNEI come from the germline V gene. The CDR3 protein is CASSAGTGPYEQYF. CDR3 coding DNA: TGTGCCAGCTCGGCCGGGACAGGGCCCTACGAGCAGTACTTC.

V is TRBV15 and J is TRBJ2-1; TRBD2 matches at 12 bases. V gave up 2 bases and J gave up 3 bases; unmatched junction bases: 8. The CDR3 has 18 residues. The germline V gene has CDR1 LNHNV and CDR2 YYDKDF (reference sequence). CDR3: CATSRHQLAGGVYNEQFF. In DNA form, the CDR3 reads TGTGCCACCAGCAGACACCAGCTAGCGGGAGGGGTCTACAATGAGCAGTTCTTC. The whole variable domain, filled in from reference TRBV15 and TRBJ2-1, reads DAMVIQNPRYQVTQFGKPVTLSCSQTLNHNVMYWYQQKSSQAPKLLFHYYDKDFNNEADTPDNFQSRRPNTSFCFLDIRSPGLGDTAMYLCATSRHQLAGGVYNEQFFGPGTRLTVL.

The J gene is TRBJ2-7, the V gene TRBV29-1; 10 bases agree with TRBD2. The trim removed 6 bases at V and 5 bases at J, leaving 7 bases unmatched. The CDR3 is 13 residues long. Germline V gene data show CDR1 as SQVTM and CDR2 as ANQGSEA. The CDR3 spells CSVAGTSVNEQYF. The CDR3 region has the DNA TGCAGCGTAGCCGGGACTAGCGTTAACGAGCAGTACTTC.

J is TRBJ2-1 and V is TRBV28, with unresolved D. V was shortened by 1 base and J by 7 bases, with 8 bases between the two germline ends. The V gene's germline CDR1 is MDHEN and CDR2 SYDVKM. The CDR3 is made up of 13 amino acids. CDR3: CASSLSAGNEQFF. The CDR3 nucleotides are TGTGCCAGCAGTTTATCAGCCGGAAATGAGCAGTTCTTC. Variable domain in full (rest from reference TRBV28 and TRBJ2-1): DVKVTQSSRYLVKRTGEKVFLECVQDMDHENMFWYRQDPGLGLRLIYFSYDVKMKEKGDIPEGYSVSREKKERFSLILESASTNQTSMYLCASSLSAGNEQFFGPGTRLTVL.

The chain links TRBV4-3 to TRBJ2-2; D possibly corresponds to TRBD2 (6 bases). Trimming removed 0 bases from V and 2 bases from J, with 10 bases in between. The germline gives CDR1 LGHNA, CDR2 YSLEER. The CDR3 totals 16 residues. The CDR3 here is CASSQDSGANTGELFF. The CDR3 coding sequence is TGCGCCAGCAGCCAAGATTCGGGAGCTAACACCGGGGAGCTGTTTTTT.

The chain combines TRBV7-9 with TRBJ2-7; 8 bases line up with TRBD2. Germline CDR1 is SEHNR and CDR2 is FQNEAQ (reference sequence). With V trimmed by 0 bases and J by 2 bases, 15 bases remained unmatched. The CDR3 covers 19 residues. The CDR3 spells CASSLAGATGGRNPYEQYF. The DNA of the CDR3 is TGTGCCAGCAGCTTAGCCGGGGCCACTGGCGGGAGGAATCCCTACGAGCAGTACTTC.

The genes are TRBV29-1 and TRBJ2-7; D is possibly TRBD1 (6 bases). V shed 3 bases and J shed 0 bases, with 15 bases lying between them. The CDR3 is 15 residues long. Germline-derived CDR1 and CDR2 are SQVTM and ANQGSEA. CDR3 amino acids: CSVEDTGTYSYEQYF. CDR3 DNA: TGCAGCGTTGAGGATACCGGGACATACTCCTACGAGCAGTACTTC.

The chain is built from TRBV4-1 and TRBJ2-7; 7 bases line up with TRBD1. J lost 3 bases, V lost 1 base, and 12 bases had no gene match. CDR1 is MGHRA and CDR2 is YSYEKL in the germline V gene. CDR3 length: 17 amino acids. Written as DNA, the CDR3 is TGCGCCAGCAGCCAAGTTTTCGGGGACCCAGGGGGCTACGAGCAGTACTTC. Translating gives CASSQVFGDPGGYEQYF.

The chain has TRBV7-9 and TRBJ2-5; D may be TRBD2 (5 bases). Trimming shortened V by 6 bases and J by 5 bases, and 13 bases separated the two germline ends. The germline V gene encodes CDR1 SEHNR and CDR2 FQNEAQ (reference sequence). The CDR3 has 13 residues. The CDR3 here is CASSYRTGETQYF. As DNA, the CDR3 is TGTGCCAGCAGTTACCGAACGGGGGAGACCCAGTACTTC.